The T cell receptor beta chain described here comes from a study of shared clonotypes between healthy human individuals. This clone was recorded a few times. Its antigen is as yet unknown. Germline V lookup: CDR1 MNHEY, CDR2 SVGAGI. V was shortened by 5 bases and J by 10 bases, with 14 bases between the two germline ends. The CDR3 length is 13 residues. Notes on the study in general: Naive subsets typically showed greater estimated richness than memory subsets.

This table comes from immunoSEQ multiplex PCR, and its TCRdb copy is limited to in-frame clones, with some not included. The sample has about a million clones; approximately 76% are singletons. Sequencing was carried out using memory CD4+ T cells sorted from blood. Subset: CD45RA-negative fraction. The receptor was isolated from a man between 18 and 29 years old in good health. This chain links TRBV6-5 with TRBJ1-4; D remains unclear. CDR3 loop: CASSEGLLAKLFF. In nucleotides, the CDR3 is TGTGCCAGCAGTGAAGGACTTTTAGCAAAACTGTTTTTT.